The 32 T cell receptor beta chains given below trace back to one sample, sequenced in a study of cytomegalovirus exposure and HLA in healthy donors. The table came from immunoSEQ multiplex PCR; TCRdb's copy has only in-frame clones and leaves some out. The table has 95,000 to 120,000 clones, approximately 85% seen once. Input material: PBMCs. These receptors all come from a young woman in good health and CMV-seronegative.

The rearrangement uses TRBV2 and TRBJ1-1; D gene uncertain. Germline V gene sequence: CDR1 SNHLY, CDR2 FYNNEI. The CDR3 sequence is 13 residues long. The V and J ends lost 4 bases and 1 base respectively, with 7 bases between them. Here the CDR3 DNA reads TGTGCCAGCAGTGGACTGGCGAACACTGAAGCTTTCTTT. Its protein is CASSGLANTEAFF.

The chain joins TRBV19 to TRBJ1-5; tentatively, D is TRBD1 (6 bases). Looked up from germline, CDR1 is LNHDA and CDR2 is SQIVND (reference sequence). The germline V and J ends were trimmed by 1 base and 5 bases, with 18 bases remaining between them. This CDR3 has 17 amino acids. The CDR3 spells CASSIGHTDSNDQPQHF. Written as DNA, the CDR3 is TGTGCCAGTAGTATAGGCCATACGGACAGTAACGATCAGCCCCAGCATTTT.

The rearrangement joins TRBV6-1 to TRBJ1-5; D possibly corresponds to TRBD1 (6 bases). Trimming pared 3 bases from V and 3 bases from J, leaving 12 bases between. The length of the CDR3 is 15 residues. Germline CDR1 MNHNS, CDR2 SASEGT. The chain's CDR3 is CASSERGWVNQPQHF. DNA for the CDR3: TGTGCCAGCAGTGAGAGGGGGTGGGTCAATCAGCCCCAGCATTTT.

The chain combines TRBV29-1 with TRBJ1-1; 8 bases map to TRBD1. The J segment lost 1 base and the V segment lost 7 bases, leaving 8 bases of the junction unmatched. The CDR3 spans 14 residues. CDR1 and CDR2 (germline): SQVTM, ANQGSEA. CDR3: CSALKDRANTEAFF. In nucleotides, the CDR3 is TGCAGCGCTCTAAAGGACAGGGCGAACACTGAAGCTTTCTTT.

The V and J genes are TRBV10-3 and TRBJ2-1, with 8 positions matching TRBD2. The CDR3 covers 16 residues. Germline V gene sequence: CDR1 ENHRY, CDR2 SYGVKD. The trim removed 3 bases at V and 8 bases at J, leaving 12 bases unmatched. The CDR3 DNA reads TGTGCCATCAGTGACCCCGCGGGGGGCCAGAAAGATGAGCAGTTCTTC. It yields the protein CAISDPAGGQKDEQFF.

V usage is TRBV6-1 and J usage is TRBJ2-1; TRBD1 agrees at 7 bases. CDR3 size: 14 residues. Unmatched junction bases numbered 12, after V lost 10 bases and J lost 6 bases. The germline gives CDR1 MNHNS, CDR2 SASEGT. CDR3 in amino acids: CAIRDRQGRNEQFF. CDR3 nucleotide sequence: TGTGCCATCAGAGACCGACAGGGCCGCAATGAGCAGTTCTTC.

CDR3 amino acids: CASSSGAETQYF. The CDR3 region has the DNA TGTGCCAGCAGCAGTGGGGCAGAGACCCAGTACTTC. V is TRBV9 and J is TRBJ2-5, with D tentatively TRBD1 (5 bases). The CDR3 sequence is 12 residues long. Between the trimmed V and J ends, which lost 4 bases and 4 bases, there was a span of 8 bases. Germline assignment: CDR1 SGDLS and CDR2 YYNGEE.

This clone was seen many times. The chain is built from TRBV27 and TRBJ2-7; 7 nucleotides line up with TRBD1. The CDR3 is 11 residues long. V lost 7 bases and J lost 6; bases outside the gene matches: 3. Germline assignment: CDR1 MNHEY and CDR2 SMNVEV (reference sequence). The DNA of the CDR3 is TGTGCCAGCATGACAGGGCGCGAGCAGTACTTC. This codes for CASMTGREQYF.

This sequence joins TRBV4-1 and TRBJ2-7; TRBD1 might be the D (6 bases). Trimming pared 4 bases from V and 4 bases from J, leaving 14 bases between. Germline CDR1 is MGHRA and CDR2 is YSYEKL. This CDR3 contains 14 residues. The CDR3 region is CASSPGQPFYEQYF. CDR3 coding DNA: TGCGCCAGCAGCCCGGGACAACCCTTTTACGAGCAGTACTTC.

The chain is built from TRBV2 and TRBJ1-4; 9 positions agree with TRBD1. CDR3 length equals 14 residues. With V trimmed by 5 bases and J by 7 bases, 5 bases remained unmatched. The V gene's germline CDR1 is SNHLY and CDR2 FYNNEI. The CDR3 region has the DNA TGTGCCAGCAGTCCGGACAGGGGTTTTGAAAAACTGTTTTTT. Its protein product is CASSPDRGFEKLFF.

This chain joins TRBV19 and TRBJ1-2, with D uncertain. Between the trimmed V and J ends, which lost 0 bases and 4 bases, there was a span of 9 bases. The CDR3 loop spans 14 amino acids. Germline assignment: CDR1 LNHDA and CDR2 SQIVND (reference sequence). DNA of the CDR3: TGTGCCAGTAGTATAGAGAACGAGGGCTATGGCTACACCTTC. Encoded protein: CASSIENEGYGYTF.

The V and J genes are TRBV5-8 and TRBJ2-5; TRBD1 matches 10 bases. Germline lookup yields CDR1 SGHTS and CDR2 YDEGEE. J gave up 5 bases and V 5 bases, and 12 bases lay outside the gene matches. The CDR3 covers 16 residues. The CDR3 sequence: CASSQTPDRGLETQYF. CDR3 bases: TGTGCCAGCAGTCAAACTCCTGACAGGGGGCTTGAGACCCAGTACTTC.

The rearrangement joins TRBV28 to TRBJ2-7; D is unresolved. V lost 2 bases, J lost 2 bases, and 10 bases lay in between. Germline-derived CDR1 and CDR2 are MDHEN and SYDVKM. CDR3 length: 14 residues. This CDR3 is CASSLTGKPYEQYF. CDR3 nucleotide sequence: TGTGCCAGCAGTTTAACGGGTAAACCCTACGAGCAGTACTTC.

This clone was recorded only once. This chain links TRBV5-6 with TRBJ2-1; maybe TRBD1 (6 bases). V was pared by 4 bases and J by 4 bases, with 15 bases between. Germline-derived CDR1 and CDR2 are SGHDT and YYEEEE. CDR3 length: 15 amino acids. CDR3 residues: CASSADRMGYNEQFF. The CDR3 DNA sequence: TGTGCCAGCAGCGCTGACAGGATGGGATACAATGAGCAGTTCTTC.

V and J are TRBV19 and TRBJ1-2; D is perhaps TRBD1 (6 bases). This CDR3 has 14 amino acids. V dropped 3 bases and J dropped 3 bases, with 11 bases sitting between them. The germline V gene has CDR1 LNHDA and CDR2 SQIVND (reference sequence). The DNA of the CDR3 is TGTGCCAGTAGTATTAGGGGGAAGGACTATGGCTACACCTTC. This gives the protein CASSIRGKDYGYTF. Variable domain in full (rest from reference TRBV19 and TRBJ1-2): DGGITQSPKYLFRKEGQNVTLSCEQNLNHDAMYWYRQDPGQGLRLIYYSQIVNDFQKGDIAEGYSVSREKKESFPLTVTSAQKNPTAFYLCASSIRGKDYGYTFGSGTRLTVV.

J is TRBJ1-1 and V is TRBV30; D unresolved. This CDR3 has 11 amino acids. From germline, CDR1 is GTSNPN and CDR2 SVGIG (reference sequence). V was cut by 0 bases and J by 6 bases, with 5 bases left in between. CDR3 amino acids: CAWSVLSEAFF. CDR3 nucleotides: TGTGCCTGGAGTGTATTATCTGAAGCTTTCTTT.

The chain links TRBV4-1 to TRBJ1-1, with D perhaps matching TRBD1 (5 bases). Germline CDR1 and CDR2: MGHRA and YSYEKL. Trimming left V 3 bases short and J 0 bases short, with 8 bases between. This CDR3 region has 14 residues. The CDR3 DNA is TGCGCCAGCAGCCACCCGACAGTGAACACTGAAGCTTTCTTT. Amino acid sequence: CASSHPTVNTEAFF.

The chain is built from TRBV14 and TRBJ1-2; TRBD1 aligns across 9 bases. With V trimmed by 4 bases and J by 7 bases, 4 bases remained unmatched. The CDR3 extends over 13 amino acids. In germline, CDR1 is SGHDN, CDR2 FVKESK. CDR3 nucleotide sequence: TGTGCCAGCAGCCCAAGGACAGGGGCTGGCTACACCTTC. Encoded protein: CASSPRTGAGYTF.

This clone has at least ten counts. The J gene is TRBJ2-7, the V gene TRBV4-1; TRBD1 matches 9 bases. The CDR3 runs 17 residues. Germline CDR1 is MGHRA and CDR2 is YSYEKL. With 1 base clipped from V and 2 bases from J, the junction kept 9 bases outside the gene matches. CDR3: CASSQGLRGTGPYEQYF. CDR3 DNA sequence: TGCGCCAGCAGCCAAGGTCTGAGGGGGACAGGGCCCTACGAGCAGTACTTC.

The rearrangement links TRBV30 to TRBJ1-6, with TRBD1 matching over 10 bases. V lost 7 bases, J lost 0 bases, and 6 bases stayed unmatched. CDR3 length: 16 residues. CDR1 is GTSNPN and CDR2 is SVGIG in the germline V gene (reference sequence). The CDR3: CASGQGKSSYNSPLHF. In nucleotides, the CDR3 is TGTGCCTCGGGACAGGGGAAATCCTCCTATAATTCACCCCTCCACTTT.

This sequence joins TRBV27 and TRBJ2-2; D is undetermined. Trimming took off 4 bases at V and 5 bases at J, with 5 bases between the two ends. Germline V gene lookup returns CDR1 MNHEY and CDR2 SMNVEV (reference sequence). The CDR3 length is 12 residues. The CDR3 loop is CASSYQTGELFF. CDR3 nucleotide sequence: TGTGCCAGCAGTTACCAGACCGGGGAGCTGTTTTTT.

V is TRBV28 and J is TRBJ1-1; no firm D call. Trimming cost V 2 bases and J 1 base, with 5 bases left between them. The CDR3 has 13 amino acids. Germline lookup yields CDR1 MDHEN and CDR2 SYDVKM. CDR3 sequence reads: CASSLGPNTEAFF. The CDR3 nucleotides are TGTGCCAGCAGTTTAGGCCCGAACACTGAAGCTTTCTTT.

This chain uses TRBV9 with TRBJ1-5; unclear D gene. The germline V gene has CDR1 SGDLS and CDR2 YYNGEE. V lost 4 bases and J lost 6, with 14 bases in between. The CDR3 covers 14 residues. The CDR3 protein is CASSPQSGSQPQHF. The CDR3, as DNA: TGTGCCAGCAGCCCACAGTCTGGATCTCAGCCCCAGCATTTT.

The rearrangement uses TRBV6-4 and TRBJ2-2; possible D gene TRBD1, 6 bases. The CDR3 has 14 amino acids. Germline CDR1 MRHNA, CDR2 SNTAGT. The ends were cut back, 6 bases at V and 6 bases at J, with 14 bases in the middle. CDR3 protein: CASSPQGEAGELFF. Written as DNA, the CDR3 is TGTGCCAGCAGCCCACAGGGTGAAGCCGGGGAGCTGTTTTTT.

This sequence joins TRBV6-5 and TRBJ1-2; D might be TRBD1 (6 bases). V lost 0 bases and J 7 bases, leaving 12 bases between the germline ends. The CDR3 runs 14 residues. In germline, CDR1 is MNHEY, CDR2 SVGAGI. The CDR3 region has the DNA TGTGCCAGCAGTTACTCAGGGGGTAAGGGTGGCTACACCTTC. This encodes CASSYSGGKGGYTF.

The chain links TRBV30 to TRBJ1-5; no clear D gene. This CDR3 is 15 amino acids long. Germline V CDR1 and CDR2: GTSNPN, SVGIG (reference sequence). The V and J ends lost 2 bases and 2 bases respectively, with 13 bases between them. CDR3 nucleotide sequence: TGTGCCTGGAGTCGAGAACCCGGGGGCAATCAGCCCCAGCATTTT. It codes for CAWSREPGGNQPQHF.

The chain is built from TRBV6-5 and TRBJ2-7; 8 nucleotides align to TRBD1. Looked up from germline, CDR1 is MNHEY and CDR2 is SVGAGI. This CDR3 has 16 amino acids. The V gene end was trimmed by 4 bases and the J gene end by 2 bases; junction bases not matched to a gene: 10. DNA for the CDR3: TGTGCCAGCAGTTCAAACGGACAGGGAGGAACCTACGAGCAGTACTTC. Protein sequence: CASSSNGQGGTYEQYF.

The chain links TRBV9 to TRBJ2-7, with D possibly TRBD1 on 5 matching bases. The V gene lost 3 bases and the J gene lost 2 bases, with 15 bases spanning the gap. The length of the CDR3 is 15 residues. From germline, CDR1 is SGDLS and CDR2 YYNGEE. CDR3 loop: CASSARQYDAYEQYF. The CDR3 region has the DNA TGTGCCAGCAGCGCCCGACAGTATGACGCCTACGAGCAGTACTTC. Combining the CDR3 with reference TRBV9 and TRBJ2-7 gives the whole variable domain DSGVTQTPKHLITATGQRVTLRCSPRSGDLSVYWYQQSLDQGLQFLIQYYNGEERAKGNILERFSAQQFPDLHSELNLSSLELGDSALYFCASSARQYDAYEQYFGPGTRLTVT.

The chain recombines TRBV27 with TRBJ2-1; 7 bases map to TRBD2. J was trimmed by 16 bases and V by 5 bases; bases with no gene match: 8. CDR3 size: 11 residues. Germline CDR1 is MNHEY and CDR2 is SMNVEV (reference sequence). CDR3 coding DNA: TGTGCCAGCAGTGGCGGGACTATGATCTTCTTC. The encoded protein is CASSGGTMIFF.

The CDR3 bases are TGTGCCAGCAGCGTAGGGACGGGGGGGCCCCCCACAGATACGCAGTATTTT. Its protein is CASSVGTGGPPTDTQYF. The chain combines TRBV9 with TRBJ2-3, with TRBD2 matching 8 bases. Looked up from germline, CDR1 is SGDLS and CDR2 is YYNGEE. V shed 0 bases and J 2 bases; nucleotides not matched to a gene: 8. The CDR3 is 17 residues long. Variable domain in full (rest from reference TRBV9 and TRBJ2-3): DSGVTQTPKHLITATGQRVTLRCSPRSGDLSVYWYQQSLDQGLQFLIQYYNGEERAKGNILERFSAQQFPDLHSELNLSSLELGDSALYFCASSVGTGGPPTDTQYFGPGTRLTVL.

The chain links TRBV4-1 to TRBJ2-2; 7 bases match TRBD1. Trimming removed 1 base from V and 7 bases from J; junction bases left unmatched: 6. This CDR3 comprises 15 residues. Germline V gives CDR1 MGHRA, CDR2 YSYEKL. CDR3 nucleotides: TGCGCCAGCAGCCAAGTACAGGGGAGTGGCGGGGAGCTGTTTTTT. Protein sequence: CASSQVQGSGGELFF.

The chain combines TRBV9 with TRBJ2-4, with 7 positions matching TRBD2. Germline V CDR1 and CDR2: SGDLS, YYNGEE. V was pared by 3 bases and J by 7 bases, with 7 bases of the junction left unmatched. This CDR3 region has 14 residues. CDR3 bases: TGTGCCAGCAGCGCCCTGTGGGGGGGTAACATTCAGTACTTC. Encoded protein: CASSALWGGNIQYF.